This TCR beta chain was captured in a study of immune evolution from preneoplasia to lung adenocarcinoma. Points from the study as a whole: T cell clonality was higher in KRAS-mutant than EGFR-mutant or wild-type nodules. Normal lung had the highest top T cell clone frequencies.

Clones were sequenced by immunoSEQ multiplex PCR, and TCRdb holds only the in-frame ones, with some missing. Seen here are around 10,000 clones, about 79% observed once, and the top ten hold 3.9%. A few counts support this clone. The antigen remains unidentified. CDR1 is SGHDN and CDR2 is FVKESK in the germline V gene. Deletions cut 0 bases from V and 6 bases from J, with 8 bases between. The CDR3 is 13 amino acids. Patients had resection in Japan or China between the mid-2010s and the late 2010s. The sequencing input was FFPE minimally invasive lung adenocarcinoma tissue. The J gene is TRBJ1-2, the V gene TRBV14; D might be TRBD1 (5 bases). The clonotype comes from a person aged 55-79 years with lung adenocarcinoma. This CDR3 is CASSQDLRDGYTF. Here the CDR3 DNA reads TGTGCCAGCAGCCAAGACCTCAGGGATGGCTACACCTTC.